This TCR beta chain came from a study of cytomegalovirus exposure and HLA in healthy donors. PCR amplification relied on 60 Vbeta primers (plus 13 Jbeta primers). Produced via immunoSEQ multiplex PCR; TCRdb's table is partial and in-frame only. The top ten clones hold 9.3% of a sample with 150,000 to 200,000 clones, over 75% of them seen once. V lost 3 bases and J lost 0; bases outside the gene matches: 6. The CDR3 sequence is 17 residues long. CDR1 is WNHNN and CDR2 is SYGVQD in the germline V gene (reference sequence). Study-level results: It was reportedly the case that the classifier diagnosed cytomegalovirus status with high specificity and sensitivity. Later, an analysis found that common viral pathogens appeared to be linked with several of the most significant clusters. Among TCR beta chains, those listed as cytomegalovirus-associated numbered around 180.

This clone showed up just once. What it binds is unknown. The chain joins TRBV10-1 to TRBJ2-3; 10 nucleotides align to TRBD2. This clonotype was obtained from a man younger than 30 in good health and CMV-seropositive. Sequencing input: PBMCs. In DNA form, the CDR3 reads TGCGCCAGCAGTGACGCCTGGACTAGCGGTAGCACAGATACGCAGTATTTT. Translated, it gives CASSDAWTSGSTDTQYF.